Listed here are 3 T cell receptor beta chains from one sample, sequenced in a study of T cell responses to AZD1222 COVID-19 vaccine (dated by TCRdb to the early 2020s). Receptor libraries were prepared by the immunoSEQ multiplex PCR assay. TCRdb provides this immuneACCESS table in a form limited to in-frame rearrangements. Some clones are lacking; in checked studies, under half of them reflect an unresolved V gene, and why the rest are absent is not known. This sample lists about 130,000 clones; 70% to 90% were detected once. The biggest ten clones account for less than 9.5% of the sample. The time point label, read with the paper, signifies: baseline before first vaccination. The source material was peripheral blood, sampled on day 0 of AZD1222 vaccination. These receptor sequences come from an adult in good health.

The CDR3: CASSFWEEGYTF. The CDR3, as DNA: TGTGCCAGCAGTTTCTGGGAGGAAGGCTACACCTTC. The gene calls are TRBV28 and TRBJ1-2; no clear D. This CDR3 contains 12 residues. Trimming pared 3 bases from V and 8 bases from J, leaving 10 bases between. The germline gives CDR1 MDHEN, CDR2 SYDVKM.

V is TRBV29-1 and J is TRBJ1-1; D unresolved. Germline values: CDR1 SQVTM, CDR2 ANQGSEA. The V end was cut by 6 bases, the J end by 0 bases, with 20 bases between. The CDR3 has 16 residues. The CDR3 DNA sequence: TGCAGCGTCGCAAGACCGGCGCTGACGATGAACACTGAAGCTTTCTTT. It specifies CSVARPALTMNTEAFF.

The genes are TRBV23-1 and TRBJ1-1; D is perhaps TRBD1 (5 bases). TRBV23-1 is recorded as an ORF, its role being uncertain. CDR3 size: 14 residues. Trimming cost V 0 bases and J 8 bases, with 13 bases left between them. CDR3 DNA: TGCGCCAGCAGTCAATCGTGGGGCTGGGGGGAAGCTTTCTTT. As protein: CASSQSWGWGEAFF.